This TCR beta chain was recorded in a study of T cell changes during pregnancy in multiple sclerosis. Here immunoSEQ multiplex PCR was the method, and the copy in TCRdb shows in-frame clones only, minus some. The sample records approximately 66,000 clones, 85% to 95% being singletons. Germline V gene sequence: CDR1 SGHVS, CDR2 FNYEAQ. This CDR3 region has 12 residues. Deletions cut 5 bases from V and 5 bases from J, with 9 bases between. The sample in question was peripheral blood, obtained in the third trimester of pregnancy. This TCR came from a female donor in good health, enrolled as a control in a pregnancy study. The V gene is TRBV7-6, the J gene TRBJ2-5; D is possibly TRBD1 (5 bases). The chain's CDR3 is CASSQGPETQYF. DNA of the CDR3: TGTGCCAGCAGCCAGGGCCCTGAGACCCAGTACTTC.